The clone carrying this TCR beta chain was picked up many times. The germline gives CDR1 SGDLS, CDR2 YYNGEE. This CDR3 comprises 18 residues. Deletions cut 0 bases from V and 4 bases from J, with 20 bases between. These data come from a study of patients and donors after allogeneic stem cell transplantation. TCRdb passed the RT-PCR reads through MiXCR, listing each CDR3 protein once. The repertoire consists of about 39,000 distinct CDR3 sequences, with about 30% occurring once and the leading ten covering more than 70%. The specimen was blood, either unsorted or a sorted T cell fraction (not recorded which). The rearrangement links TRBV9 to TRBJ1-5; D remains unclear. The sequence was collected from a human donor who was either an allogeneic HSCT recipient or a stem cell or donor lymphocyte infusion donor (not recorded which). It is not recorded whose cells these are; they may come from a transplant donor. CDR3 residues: CASSVELRTHSPNQPQHF. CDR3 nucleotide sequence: TGTGCCAGCAGCGTAGAGTTGAGGACCCACAGCCCTAATCAGCCCCAGCATTTT.